The TCR beta chain described here comes from a study of PD-L1 blockade in urothelial cancer. Time point reported: peripheral blood 6 weeks after treatment start. V was trimmed by 0 bases and J by 1 base, leaving 13 bases between them. Germline-derived CDR1 and CDR2 are LGHNA and YSLEER. The CDR3 length is 16 residues. Assay: immunoSEQ multiplex PCR; the TCRdb copy retains only in-frame clones and omits some. The data hold about 25,000 clones, with more than 65% observed a single time. This sequence was found in a man in his sixties or seventies with urothelial cancer. J is TRBJ2-7 and V is TRBV4-3; D might be TRBD2 (6 bases). The sample consisted of PBMCs, taken around atezolizumab (anti-PD-L1) treatment. The CDR3 reads CASSQERAGRSYEQYF. The CDR3 DNA reads TGCGCCAGCAGCCAAGAAAGGGCGGGAAGGTCCTACGAGCAGTACTTC.